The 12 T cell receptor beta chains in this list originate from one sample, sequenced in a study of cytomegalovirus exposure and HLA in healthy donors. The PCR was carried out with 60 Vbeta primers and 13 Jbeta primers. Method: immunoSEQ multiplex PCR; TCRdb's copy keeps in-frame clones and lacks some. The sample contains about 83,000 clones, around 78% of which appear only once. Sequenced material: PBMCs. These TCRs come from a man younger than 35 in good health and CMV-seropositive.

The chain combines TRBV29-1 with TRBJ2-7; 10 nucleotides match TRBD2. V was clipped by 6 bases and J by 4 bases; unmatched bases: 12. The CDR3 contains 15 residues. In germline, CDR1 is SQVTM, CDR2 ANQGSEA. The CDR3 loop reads CSVAGLAGVRYEQYF. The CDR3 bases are TGCAGCGTGGCGGGGCTAGCGGGAGTAAGGTACGAGCAGTACTTC.

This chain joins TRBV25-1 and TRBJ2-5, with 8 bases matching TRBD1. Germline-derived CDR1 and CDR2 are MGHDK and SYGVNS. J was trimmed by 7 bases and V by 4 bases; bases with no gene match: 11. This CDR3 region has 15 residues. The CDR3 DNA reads TGTGCCAGCAGTGCCGGGACAGGTGGGCGCGGGACCCAGTACTTC. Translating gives CASSAGTGGRGTQYF.

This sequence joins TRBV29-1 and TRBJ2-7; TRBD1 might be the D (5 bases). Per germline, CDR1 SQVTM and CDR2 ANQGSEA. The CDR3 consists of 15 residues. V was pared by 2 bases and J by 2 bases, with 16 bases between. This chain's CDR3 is CSVELDTGLTYEQYF. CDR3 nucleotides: TGCAGCGTTGAACTTGACACAGGTTTAACCTACGAGCAGTACTTC.

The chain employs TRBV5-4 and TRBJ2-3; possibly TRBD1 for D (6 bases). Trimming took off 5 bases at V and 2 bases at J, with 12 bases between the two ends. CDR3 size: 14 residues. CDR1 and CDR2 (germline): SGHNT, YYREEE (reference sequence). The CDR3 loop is CASRDSRDTDTQYF. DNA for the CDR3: TGTGCCAGCAGGGACAGCAGGGACACAGATACGCAGTATTTT.

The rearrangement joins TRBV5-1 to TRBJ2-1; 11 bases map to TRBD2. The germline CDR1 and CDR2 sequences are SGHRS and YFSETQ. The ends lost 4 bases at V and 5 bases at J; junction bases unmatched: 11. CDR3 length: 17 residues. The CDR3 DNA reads TGCGCCAGCAGCCAGGTGGTAGCGGGAGGGCCACACAATGAGCAGTTCTTC. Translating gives CASSQVVAGGPHNEQFF. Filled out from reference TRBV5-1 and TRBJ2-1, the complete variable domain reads KAGVTQTPRYLIKTRGQQVTLSCSPISGHRSVSWYQQTPGQGLQFLFEYFSETQRNKGNFPGRFSGRQFSNSRSEMNVSTLELGDSALYLCASSQVVAGGPHNEQFFGPGTRLTVL.

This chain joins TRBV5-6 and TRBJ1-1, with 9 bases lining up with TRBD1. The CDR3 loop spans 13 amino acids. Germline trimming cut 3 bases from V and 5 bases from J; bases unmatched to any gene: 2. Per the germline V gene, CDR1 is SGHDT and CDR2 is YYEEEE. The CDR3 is CASSWTGVTEAFF. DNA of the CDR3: TGTGCCAGCAGCTGGACAGGGGTAACTGAAGCTTTCTTT.

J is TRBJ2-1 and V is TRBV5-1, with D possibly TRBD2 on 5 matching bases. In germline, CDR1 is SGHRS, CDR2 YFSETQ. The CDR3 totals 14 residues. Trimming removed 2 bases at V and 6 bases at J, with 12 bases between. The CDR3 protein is CASSLVRAGNEQFF. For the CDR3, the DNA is TGCGCCAGCAGCTTAGTGCGGGCGGGCAATGAGCAGTTCTTC.

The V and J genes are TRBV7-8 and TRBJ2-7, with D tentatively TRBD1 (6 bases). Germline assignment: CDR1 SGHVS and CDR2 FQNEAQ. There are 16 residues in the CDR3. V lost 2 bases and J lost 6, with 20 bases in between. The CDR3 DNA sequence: TGTGCCAGCAGCTTAAAAAGGACAGCTACTCCTGGCGAGCAGTACTTC. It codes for CASSLKRTATPGEQYF.

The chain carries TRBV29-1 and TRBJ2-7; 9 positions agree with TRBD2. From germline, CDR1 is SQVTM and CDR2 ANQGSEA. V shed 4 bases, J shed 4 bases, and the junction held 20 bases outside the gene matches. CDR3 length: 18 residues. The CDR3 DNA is TGCAGCGTTGGTAACACTAGCGGGCTCCAAATCTTTGCTTACGAGCAGTACTTC. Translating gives CSVGNTSGLQIFAYEQYF.

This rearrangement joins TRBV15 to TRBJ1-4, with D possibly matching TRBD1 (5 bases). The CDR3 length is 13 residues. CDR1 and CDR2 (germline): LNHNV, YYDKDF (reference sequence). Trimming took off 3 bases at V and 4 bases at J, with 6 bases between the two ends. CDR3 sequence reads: CATSRGGNEKLFF. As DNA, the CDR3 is TGTGCCACCAGCAGGGGGGGTAATGAAAAACTGTTTTTT.

The CDR3 protein is CASSFFRFEYTDTQYF. In nucleotides, the CDR3 is TGTGCCAGCAGTTTCTTTAGATTTGAGTACACAGATACGCAGTATTTT. The genes are TRBV28 and TRBJ2-3; D uncertain. CDR3 length: 16 amino acids. The germline V and J ends were trimmed by 3 bases and 2 bases, with 15 bases remaining between them. CDR1 is MDHEN and CDR2 is SYDVKM in the germline V gene.

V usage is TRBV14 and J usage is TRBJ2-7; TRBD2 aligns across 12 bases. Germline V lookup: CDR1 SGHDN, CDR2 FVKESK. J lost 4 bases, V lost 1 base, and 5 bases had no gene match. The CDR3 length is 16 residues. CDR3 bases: TGTGCCAGCAGCCAAGGACTAGCGGGAGCAGGATACGAGCAGTACTTC. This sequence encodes CASSQGLAGAGYEQYF.